These 25 T cell receptor beta chains came from one sample sequenced in a study of blood T cells in healthy people across ages. Then a second PCR, running roughly 7 to 11 cycles, was carried out with a sample-barcoded 5' primer and a J-beta primer mix. TCRdb used MiXCR to reprocess the 5' RACE reads, holding one entry per CDR3 protein. Counted here are more than 700,000 distinct CDR3 sequences, around 50% occurring once; the ten biggest clones make up roughly 18%. Sequenced sample: blood. The receptors originated from an elderly man in good health.

This clonotype appeared a few times. The rearrangement uses TRBV6-1 and TRBJ2-7, with 10 bases lining up with TRBD1. This CDR3 has 15 amino acids. CDR1 and CDR2 (germline): MNHNS, SASEGT. J gave up 2 bases and V 10 bases, and 11 bases lay outside the gene matches. The CDR3 loop reads CAITSRDRGPYEQYF. The CDR3 DNA reads as TGTGCCATCACATCCCGGGACAGGGGTCCCTACGAGCAGTACTTC.

The chain recombines TRBV6-1 with TRBJ2-1; tentatively, D is TRBD2 (5 bases). Trimming removed 11 bases from V and 4 bases from J, with 12 bases in between. There are 12 residues in the CDR3. Germline V gene sequence: CDR1 MNHNS, CDR2 SASEGT. The CDR3 nucleotides are TGTGCCTGTGGCCTAGCTTACAATGAGCAGTTCTTC. It yields the protein CACGLAYNEQFF.

This clonotype has a handful of counts. The chain joins TRBV3-1 to TRBJ2-1; TRBD2 agrees at 8 bases. J lost 5 bases, V lost 0 bases, and 6 bases had no gene match. The CDR3 spans 16 residues. In germline, CDR1 is LGHDT, CDR2 YNNKEL (reference sequence). CDR3 amino acids: CASSQDLLADDNEQFF. The CDR3 nucleotides are TGTGCCAGCAGCCAAGATCTACTAGCGGACGACAATGAGCAGTTCTTC.

The CDR3 sequence: CASSFNSPGGLAEEQFF. CDR3 DNA: TGCGCCAGCAGCTTTAACTCCCCGGGGGGCCTGGCAGAAGAGCAGTTCTTC. The V gene is TRBV5-1, the J gene TRBJ2-1; D possibly corresponds to TRBD2 (7 bases). This CDR3 contains 17 residues. Germline V CDR1 and CDR2: SGHRS, YFSETQ. V was trimmed by 2 bases and J by 10 bases, leaving 25 bases between them.

The V call is TRBV7-3, the J call TRBJ2-2; 9 nucleotides agree with TRBD2. The CDR3 is made up of 17 amino acids. Losses at the gene ends were 5 bases for V and 7 bases for J; bases not matched to a gene: 14. In germline, CDR1 is SGHTA, CDR2 FQGTGA. The CDR3 protein is CASSPTPRLAGNGELFF. The CDR3 coding sequence is TGTGCCAGCAGCCCCACCCCTAGGCTAGCGGGGAACGGGGAGCTGTTTTTT.

This clonotype came up a few times. This chain joins TRBV25-1 and TRBJ2-5, with D perhaps given as TRBD1 or TRBD2 (5 bases each). The CDR3 spans 13 residues. CDR1 and CDR2 from the germline V gene are MGHDK and SYGVNS. Trimming stripped 3 bases from V and 5 bases from J, with 10 bases between. This chain's CDR3 is CASSDMGTETQYF. The CDR3 DNA reads TGTGCCAGCAGTGACATGGGGACGGAGACCCAGTACTTC.

This clonotype was seen a few times. The chain uses TRBV6-5 and TRBJ2-1; 9 bases are shared with TRBD1. V gave up 5 bases and J gave up 8 bases; unmatched junction bases: 7. Germline-derived CDR1 and CDR2 are MNHEY and SVGAGI. The CDR3 extends over 14 amino acids. The CDR3 nucleotides read TGTGCCAGCAGTCCGACAGGGGGTTCAGATGAGCAGTTCTTC. Amino acids: CASSPTGGSDEQFF.

J is TRBJ2-1 and V is TRBV6-5; 9 bases match TRBD2. J gave up 9 bases and V 0 bases, and 6 bases lay outside the gene matches. The CDR3 has 15 residues. Germline CDR1 is MNHEY and CDR2 is SVGAGI. The CDR3 nucleotides read TGTGCCAGCAGTTACTCGGGTAGCGGGAGCGGTGAGCAGTTCTTC. This codes for CASSYSGSGSGEQFF.

This clonotype was picked up a small number of times. The gene calls are TRBV12-3 or TRBV12-4 and TRBJ1-1; no reliable D call. The CDR3 runs to 15 residues. Trimming pared 3 bases from V and 3 bases from J, leaving 14 bases between. In DNA form, the CDR3 reads TGTGCCAGCAGTTTCCCGAGACACTCCTACACTGAAGCTTTCTTT. Translated: CASSFPRHSYTEAFF.

The chain links TRBV21-1 to TRBJ2-7. The closer fit of TRBJ2-1 to the DNA end suggests the J call may be wrong. TRBV21-1 constitutes a pseudogene. The CDR3 extends over 16 amino acids. The CDR3 protein is CASSKVYGGSSYEQFF. In DNA, the CDR3 is TGTGCCAGCAGCAAAGTATACGGCGGGAGCTCCTACGAGCAGTTCTTC.

The chain has TRBV11-1 and TRBJ2-1; D is tentatively TRBD1 or TRBD2 (5 bases each). In germline, CDR1 is SGHAT, CDR2 FQDESV (reference sequence). With 0 bases removed from V and 8 bases from J, the gap between germline ends came to 14 bases. CDR3 size: 15 residues. CDR3 DNA: TGTGCCAGCAGCTTAGCGGGGGTCAGGGTCCATGAGCAGTTCTTC. It codes for CASSLAGVRVHEQFF.

CDR3 sequence: CASGPDTAYEQYF. As DNA, the CDR3 is TGTGCTAGTGGCCCCGACACCGCATACGAGCAGTACTTC. This chain connects TRBV12-5 to TRBJ2-7; D remains unclear. The CDR3 spans 13 residues. Germline CDR1 reads LGHNT; CDR2 reads FRNRAP. Deletions cut 6 bases from V and 4 bases from J, with 13 bases between.

The chain uses TRBV20-1 and TRBJ1-2, with a tentative D call TRBD1 (5 bases). V lost 3 bases, J lost 0 bases, and 17 bases lay in between. This CDR3 spans 16 amino acids. Germline values: CDR1 DFQATT, CDR2 SNEGSKA (reference sequence). The chain's CDR3 is CSARTGTDVANYGYTF. The CDR3 region has the DNA TGCAGTGCTAGGACCGGGACGGATGTAGCTAACTATGGCTACACCTTC.

There are a few counts of this clonotype. V is TRBV27 and J is TRBJ2-4; TRBD1 matches 11 bases. CDR3 length: 15 amino acids. Germline V gives CDR1 MNHEY, CDR2 SMNVEV (reference sequence). The ends lost 5 bases at V and 13 bases at J; junction bases unmatched: 13. CDR3 region: CASSPTGQGVYEQYF. The CDR3 nucleotides are TGTGCCAGCAGTCCGACGGGACAGGGGGTTTATGAGCAGTACTTC.

The chain uses TRBV6-1 and TRBJ1-4; D is unclear. In germline, CDR1 is MNHNS, CDR2 SASEGT. The CDR3 runs 14 residues. Trimming removed 5 bases at V and 0 bases at J, with 7 bases between. The CDR3 here is CASSRQATNEKLFF. DNA of the CDR3: TGTGCCAGCAGTAGACAAGCAACTAATGAAAAACTGTTTTTT.

A note on this clonotype: With a much larger clone just one base away, this may be a read error. The chain combines TRBV20-1 with TRBJ2-1; a possible D gene is TRBD2 (5 bases). Germline V gives CDR1 DFQATT, CDR2 SNEGSKA (reference sequence). CDR3 size: 16 residues. The CDR3 protein is CSAQRNDGSSCNEQFF. CDR3 nucleotide sequence: TGCAGTGCTCAGCGTAACGATGGGAGCTCCTGCAATGAGCAGTTCTTC.

With respect to this clonotype: At one boundary the junction diverges from the germline segment, which might be a read error. V is TRBV4-3 and J is TRBJ2-5, with TRBD1 matching 7 bases. CDR3 length: 16 residues. In germline, CDR1 is LGHNA, CDR2 YSLEER. The CDR3 region has the DNA TGCGCCGGCAGCCAAGATAGATGGAACAGGGGAGAGACCCAGTACTTC. Protein product: CAGSQDRWNRGETQYF.

Note on this clonotype: Just one base apart from a much larger clone, this may be a read error. The chain has TRBV20-1 and TRBJ2-3; 9 bases line up with TRBD2. The CDR3 is made up of 15 amino acids. V was pared by 4 bases and J by 4 bases, with 9 bases of the junction left unmatched. Per germline, CDR1 DFQATT and CDR2 SNEGSKA (reference sequence). The CDR3 DNA reads as TGCAGTGCTAATTCGCTAGCGGGAAACGCAGATACGCAGTATTTT. It translates to CSANSLAGNADTQYF.

The rearrangement uses TRBV10-1 and TRBJ1-5; D not resolved. This CDR3 region has 13 residues. Germline V gene sequence: CDR1 WNHNN, CDR2 SYGVQD (reference sequence). Deletions cut 5 bases from V and 5 bases from J, with 10 bases between. DNA of the CDR3: TGCGCCAGCAGTATGGCCAAGGATCAGCCCCAGCATTTT. It yields the protein CASSMAKDQPQHF.

The rearrangement uses TRBV19 and TRBJ1-2; D gene uncertain. The CDR3 sequence is 16 residues long. V was cut by 9 bases and J by 3 bases, with 23 bases left in between. The germline gives CDR1 LNHDA, CDR2 SQIVND (reference sequence). The CDR3: CASQGFGRRTDYGYTF. The CDR3 bases are TGTGCCAGCCAAGGGTTCGGCAGGAGAACCGACTATGGCTACACCTTC.

The rearrangement links TRBV7-2 to TRBJ2-1, with a tentative D call TRBD2 (7 bases). Trimming left V 10 bases short and J 6 bases short, with 19 bases between. Germline assignment: CDR1 SGHTA and CDR2 FQGNSA. The CDR3 covers 14 residues. This CDR3 reads CATRRAGASNEQFF. The CDR3 DNA follows: TGTGCCACCCGGCGGGCGGGGGCATCCAATGAGCAGTTCTTC.

This chain connects TRBV20-1 to TRBJ1-6, with a weak D call TRBD1 (6 bases). Germline assignment: CDR1 DFQATT and CDR2 SNEGSKA (reference sequence). The CDR3 loop spans 15 amino acids. Trimming cost V 3 bases and J 7 bases, with 16 bases left between them. This CDR3 is CSASYYRDTNSPLHF. CDR3 DNA sequence: TGCAGTGCTAGCTATTACCGGGACACCAATTCACCCCTCCACTTT.

This clonotype was counted between two and nine times. The chain recombines TRBV4-3 with TRBJ2-1; TRBD2 agrees at 9 bases. The CDR3 runs to 14 residues. The V segment lost 4 bases and the J segment 9 bases; nucleotides outside the gene matches: 7. Germline CDR1 and CDR2: LGHNA and YSLEER. CDR3 amino acids: CASSPRVAGVEQFF. The CDR3 nucleotides read TGCGCCAGCAGCCCGAGGGTAGCGGGAGTTGAGCAGTTCTTC.

This clonotype has more than one count but fewer than ten. The chain joins TRBV7-8 to TRBJ2-7; TRBD1 is a possible D gene (5 bases). Germline CDR1 reads SGHVS; CDR2 reads FQNEAQ. CDR3 length: 14 residues. V lost 5 bases and J 2 bases, leaving 13 bases between the germline ends. Here the CDR3 DNA reads TGTGCCAGCAGCCTGGGGCCGAGCACCTACGAGCAGTACTTC. Translation: CASSLGPSTYEQYF.

The genes are TRBV29-1 and TRBJ2-1; 10 bases align to TRBD2. The CDR3 sequence is 14 residues long. CDR1 is SQVTM and CDR2 is ANQGSEA in the germline V gene. V was clipped by 6 bases and J by 4 bases; unmatched bases: 6. The CDR3 region is CSVSGRAEYNEQFF. The CDR3 coding sequence is TGCAGCGTAAGCGGGAGGGCCGAGTACAATGAGCAGTTCTTC.